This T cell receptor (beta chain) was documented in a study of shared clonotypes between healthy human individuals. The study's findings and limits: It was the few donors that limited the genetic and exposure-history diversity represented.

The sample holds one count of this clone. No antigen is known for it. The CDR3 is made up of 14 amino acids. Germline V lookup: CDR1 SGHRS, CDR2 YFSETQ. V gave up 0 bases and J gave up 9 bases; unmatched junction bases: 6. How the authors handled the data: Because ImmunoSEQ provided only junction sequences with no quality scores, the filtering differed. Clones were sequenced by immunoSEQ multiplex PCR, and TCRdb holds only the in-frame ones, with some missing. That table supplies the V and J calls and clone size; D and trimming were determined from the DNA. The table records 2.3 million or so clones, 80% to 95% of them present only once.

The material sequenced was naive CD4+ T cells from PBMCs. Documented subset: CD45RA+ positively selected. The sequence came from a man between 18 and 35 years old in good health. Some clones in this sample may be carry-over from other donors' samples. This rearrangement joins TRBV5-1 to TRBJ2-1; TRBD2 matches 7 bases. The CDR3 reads CASSLGAGSVEQFF. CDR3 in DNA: TGCGCCAGCAGCTTGGGAGCGGGATCCGTTGAGCAGTTCTTC.